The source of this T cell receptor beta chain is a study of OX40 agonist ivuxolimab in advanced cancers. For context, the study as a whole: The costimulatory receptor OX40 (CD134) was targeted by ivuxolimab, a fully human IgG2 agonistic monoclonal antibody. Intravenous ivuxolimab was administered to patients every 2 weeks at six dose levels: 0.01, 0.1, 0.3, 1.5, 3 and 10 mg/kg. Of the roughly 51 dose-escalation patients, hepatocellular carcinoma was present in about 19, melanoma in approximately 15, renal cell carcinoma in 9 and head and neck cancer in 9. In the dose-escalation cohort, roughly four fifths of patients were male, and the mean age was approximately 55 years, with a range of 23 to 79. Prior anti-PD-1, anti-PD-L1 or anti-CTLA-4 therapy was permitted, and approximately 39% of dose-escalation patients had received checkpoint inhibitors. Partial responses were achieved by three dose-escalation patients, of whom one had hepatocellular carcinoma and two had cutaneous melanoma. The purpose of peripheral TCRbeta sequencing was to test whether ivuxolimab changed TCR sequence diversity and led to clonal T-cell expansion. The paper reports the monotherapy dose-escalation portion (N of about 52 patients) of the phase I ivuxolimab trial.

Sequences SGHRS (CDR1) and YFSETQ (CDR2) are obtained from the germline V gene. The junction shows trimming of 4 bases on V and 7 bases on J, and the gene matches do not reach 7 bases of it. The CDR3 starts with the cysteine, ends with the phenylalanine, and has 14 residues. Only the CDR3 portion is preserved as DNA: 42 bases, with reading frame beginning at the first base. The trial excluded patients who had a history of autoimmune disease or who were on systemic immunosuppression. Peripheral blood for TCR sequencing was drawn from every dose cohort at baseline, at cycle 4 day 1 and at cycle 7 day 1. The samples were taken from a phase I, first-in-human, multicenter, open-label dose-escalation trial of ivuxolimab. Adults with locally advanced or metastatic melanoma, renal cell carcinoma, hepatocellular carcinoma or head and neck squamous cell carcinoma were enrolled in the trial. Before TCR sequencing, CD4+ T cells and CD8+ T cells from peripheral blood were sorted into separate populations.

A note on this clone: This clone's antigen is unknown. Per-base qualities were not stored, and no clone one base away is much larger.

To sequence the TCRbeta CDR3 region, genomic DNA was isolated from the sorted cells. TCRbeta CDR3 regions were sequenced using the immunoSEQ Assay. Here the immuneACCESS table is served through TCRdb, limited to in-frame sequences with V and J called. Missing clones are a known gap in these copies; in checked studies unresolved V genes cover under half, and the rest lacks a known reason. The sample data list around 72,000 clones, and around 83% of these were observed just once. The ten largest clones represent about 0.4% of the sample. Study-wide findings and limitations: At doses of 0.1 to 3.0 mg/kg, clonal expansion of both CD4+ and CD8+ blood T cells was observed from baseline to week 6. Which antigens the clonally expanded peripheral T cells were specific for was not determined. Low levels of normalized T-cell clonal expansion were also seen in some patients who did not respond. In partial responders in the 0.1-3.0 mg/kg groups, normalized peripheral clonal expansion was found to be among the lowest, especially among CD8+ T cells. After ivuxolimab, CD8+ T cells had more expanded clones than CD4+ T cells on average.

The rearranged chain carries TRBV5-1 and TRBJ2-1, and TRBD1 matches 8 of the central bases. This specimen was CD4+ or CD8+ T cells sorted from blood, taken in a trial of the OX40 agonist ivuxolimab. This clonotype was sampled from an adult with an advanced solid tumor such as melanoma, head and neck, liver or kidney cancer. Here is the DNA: TGCGCCAGCAGCCTATATGGACAGGGTAATGAGCAGTTCTTC. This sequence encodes CASSLYGQGNEQFF.